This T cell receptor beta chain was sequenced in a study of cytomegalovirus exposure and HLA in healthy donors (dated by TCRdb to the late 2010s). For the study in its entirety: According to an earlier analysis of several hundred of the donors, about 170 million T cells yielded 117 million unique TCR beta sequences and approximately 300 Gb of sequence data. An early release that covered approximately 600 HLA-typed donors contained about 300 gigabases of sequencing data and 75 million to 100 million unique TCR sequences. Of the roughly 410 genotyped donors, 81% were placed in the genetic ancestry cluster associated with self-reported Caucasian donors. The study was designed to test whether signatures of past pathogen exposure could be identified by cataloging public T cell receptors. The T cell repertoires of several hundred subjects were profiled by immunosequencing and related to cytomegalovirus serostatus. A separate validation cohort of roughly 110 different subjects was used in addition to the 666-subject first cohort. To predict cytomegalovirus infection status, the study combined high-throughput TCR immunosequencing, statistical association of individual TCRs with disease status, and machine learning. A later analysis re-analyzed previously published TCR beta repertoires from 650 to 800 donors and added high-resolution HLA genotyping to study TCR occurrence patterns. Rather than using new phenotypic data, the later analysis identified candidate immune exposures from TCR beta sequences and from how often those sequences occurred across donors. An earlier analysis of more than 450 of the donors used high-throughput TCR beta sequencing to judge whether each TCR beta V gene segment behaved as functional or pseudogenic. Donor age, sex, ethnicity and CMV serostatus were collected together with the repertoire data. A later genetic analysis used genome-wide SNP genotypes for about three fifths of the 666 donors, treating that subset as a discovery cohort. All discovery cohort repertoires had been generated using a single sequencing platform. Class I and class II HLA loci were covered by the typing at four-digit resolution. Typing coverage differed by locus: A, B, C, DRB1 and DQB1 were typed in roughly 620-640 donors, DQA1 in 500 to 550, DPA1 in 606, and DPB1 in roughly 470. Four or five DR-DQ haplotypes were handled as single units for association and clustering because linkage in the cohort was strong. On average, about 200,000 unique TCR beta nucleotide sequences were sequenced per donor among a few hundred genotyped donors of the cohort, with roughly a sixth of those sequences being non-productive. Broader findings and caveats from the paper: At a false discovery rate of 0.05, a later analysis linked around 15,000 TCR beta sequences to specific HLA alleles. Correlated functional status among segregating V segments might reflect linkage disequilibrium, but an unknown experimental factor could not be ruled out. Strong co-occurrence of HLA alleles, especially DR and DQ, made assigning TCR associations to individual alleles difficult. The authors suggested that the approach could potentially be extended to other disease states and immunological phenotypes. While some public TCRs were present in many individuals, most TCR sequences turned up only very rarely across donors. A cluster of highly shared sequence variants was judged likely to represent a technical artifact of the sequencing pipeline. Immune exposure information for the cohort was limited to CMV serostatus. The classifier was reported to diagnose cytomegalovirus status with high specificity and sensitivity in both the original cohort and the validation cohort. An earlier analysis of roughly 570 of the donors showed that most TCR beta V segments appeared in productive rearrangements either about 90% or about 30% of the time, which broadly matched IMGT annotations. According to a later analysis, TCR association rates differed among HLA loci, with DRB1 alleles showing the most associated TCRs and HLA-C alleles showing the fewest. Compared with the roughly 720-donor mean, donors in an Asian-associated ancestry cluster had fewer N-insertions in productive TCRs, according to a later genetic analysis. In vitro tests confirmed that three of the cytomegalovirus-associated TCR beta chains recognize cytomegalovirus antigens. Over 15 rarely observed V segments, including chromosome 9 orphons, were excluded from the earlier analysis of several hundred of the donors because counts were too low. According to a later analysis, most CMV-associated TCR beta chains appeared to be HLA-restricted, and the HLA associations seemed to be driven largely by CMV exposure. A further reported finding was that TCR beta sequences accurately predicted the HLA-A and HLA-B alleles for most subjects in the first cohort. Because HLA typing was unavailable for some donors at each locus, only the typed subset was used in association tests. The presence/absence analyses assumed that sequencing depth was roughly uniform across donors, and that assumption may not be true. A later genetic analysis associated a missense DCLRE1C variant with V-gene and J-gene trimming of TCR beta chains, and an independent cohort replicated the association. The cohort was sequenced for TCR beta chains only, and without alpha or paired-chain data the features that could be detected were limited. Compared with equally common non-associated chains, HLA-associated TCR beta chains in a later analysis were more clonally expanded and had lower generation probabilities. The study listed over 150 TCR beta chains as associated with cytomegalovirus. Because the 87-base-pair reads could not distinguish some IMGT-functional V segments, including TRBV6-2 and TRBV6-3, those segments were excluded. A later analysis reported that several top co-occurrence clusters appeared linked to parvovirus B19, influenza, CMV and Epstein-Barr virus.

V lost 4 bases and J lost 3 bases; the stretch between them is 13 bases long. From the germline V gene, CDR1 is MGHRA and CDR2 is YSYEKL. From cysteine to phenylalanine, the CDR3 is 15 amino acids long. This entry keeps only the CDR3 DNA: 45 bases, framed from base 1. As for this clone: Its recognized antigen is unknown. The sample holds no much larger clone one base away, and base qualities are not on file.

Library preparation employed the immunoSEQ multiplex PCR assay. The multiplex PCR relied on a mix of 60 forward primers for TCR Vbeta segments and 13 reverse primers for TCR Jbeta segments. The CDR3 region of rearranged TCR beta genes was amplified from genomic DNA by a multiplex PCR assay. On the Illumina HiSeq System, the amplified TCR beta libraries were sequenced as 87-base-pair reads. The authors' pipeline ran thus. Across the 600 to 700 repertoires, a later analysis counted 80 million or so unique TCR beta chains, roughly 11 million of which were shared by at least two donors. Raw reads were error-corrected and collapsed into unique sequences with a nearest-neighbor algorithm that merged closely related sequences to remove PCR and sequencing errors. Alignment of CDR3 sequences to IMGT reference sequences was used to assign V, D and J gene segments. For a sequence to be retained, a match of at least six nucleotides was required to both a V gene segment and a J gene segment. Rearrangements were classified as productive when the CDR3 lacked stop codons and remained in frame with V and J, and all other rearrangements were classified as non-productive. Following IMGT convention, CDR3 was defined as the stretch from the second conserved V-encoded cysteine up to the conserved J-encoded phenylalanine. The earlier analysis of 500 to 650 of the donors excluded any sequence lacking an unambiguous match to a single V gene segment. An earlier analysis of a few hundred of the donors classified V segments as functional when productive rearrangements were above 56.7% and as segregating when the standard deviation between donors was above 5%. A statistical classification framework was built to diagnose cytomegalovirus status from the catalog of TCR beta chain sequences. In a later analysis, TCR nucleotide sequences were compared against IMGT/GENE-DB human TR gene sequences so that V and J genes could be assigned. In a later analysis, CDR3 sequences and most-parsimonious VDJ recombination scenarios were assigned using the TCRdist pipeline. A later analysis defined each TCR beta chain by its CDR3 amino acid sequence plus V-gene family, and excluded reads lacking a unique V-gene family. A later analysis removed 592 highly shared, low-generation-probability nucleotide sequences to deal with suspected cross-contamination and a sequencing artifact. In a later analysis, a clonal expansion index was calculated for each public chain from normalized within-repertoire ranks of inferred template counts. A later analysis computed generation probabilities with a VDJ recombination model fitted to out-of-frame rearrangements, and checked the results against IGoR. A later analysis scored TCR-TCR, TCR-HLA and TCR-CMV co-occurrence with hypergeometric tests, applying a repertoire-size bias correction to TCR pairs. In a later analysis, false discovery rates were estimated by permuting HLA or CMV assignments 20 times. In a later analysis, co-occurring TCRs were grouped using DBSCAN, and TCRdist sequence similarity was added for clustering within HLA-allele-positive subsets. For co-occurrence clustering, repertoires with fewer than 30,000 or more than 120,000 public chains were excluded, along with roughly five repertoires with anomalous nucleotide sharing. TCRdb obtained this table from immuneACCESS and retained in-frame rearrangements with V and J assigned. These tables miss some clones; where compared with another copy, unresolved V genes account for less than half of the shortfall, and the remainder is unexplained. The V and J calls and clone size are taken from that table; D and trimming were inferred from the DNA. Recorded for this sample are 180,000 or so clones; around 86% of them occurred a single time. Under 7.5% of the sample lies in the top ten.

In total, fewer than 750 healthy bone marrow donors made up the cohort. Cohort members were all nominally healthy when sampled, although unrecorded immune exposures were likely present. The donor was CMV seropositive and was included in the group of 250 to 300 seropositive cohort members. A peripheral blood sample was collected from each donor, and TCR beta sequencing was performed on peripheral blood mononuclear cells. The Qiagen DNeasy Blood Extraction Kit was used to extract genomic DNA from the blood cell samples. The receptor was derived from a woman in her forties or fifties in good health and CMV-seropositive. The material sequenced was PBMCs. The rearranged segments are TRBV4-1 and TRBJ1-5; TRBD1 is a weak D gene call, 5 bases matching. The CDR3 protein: CASSPVTGINQPQHF. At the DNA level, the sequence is TGCGCCAGCAGCCCTGTCACAGGTATCAATCAGCCCCAGCATTTT.